This passage covers 25 T cell receptor beta chains from one sample sequenced in a study of spatial heterogeneity in lung cancer. TCRdb redid the calling of the 5' RACE reads with MiXCR, one entry per CDR3 protein. This sample has 20,000 to 25,000 distinct CDR3 sequences, with 4.6% found just once. Time point indicated: sample taken at primary tumor resection. Sequencing was performed on whole RNA extracted from tumor and nontumor lung tissue, or from frozen PBMC, and the material was left unsorted. The starting material was PBMCs, obtained at surgery. The receptors originated from a male donor with early-stage non-small cell lung cancer.

By frequency in the sample, this clonotype is medium-sized. V usage is TRBV5-1 and J usage is TRBJ2-3; TRBD2 aligns across 9 bases. CDR3 length: 15 amino acids. Germline V gene data show CDR1 as SGHRS and CDR2 as YFSETQ. V lost 4 bases to trimming and J lost 6 bases; unmatched junction nucleotides: 9. The CDR3 coding sequence is TGCGCCAGCAGCCCTCAGCGGGGGGTCCGGGATACGCAGTATTTT. Protein sequence: CASSPQRGVRDTQYF.

This clonotype was seen many times. This chain uses TRBV4-1 with TRBJ1-5; D possibly corresponds to TRBD1 (5 bases). This CDR3 contains 18 residues. Germline CDR1 is MGHRA and CDR2 is YSYEKL. V gave up 4 bases and J gave up 6 bases, with 25 bases separating them. The CDR3, as DNA: TGCGCCAGCAGCCCTACCACCTCTGGGGGGGTCGCCGGTCAGCCCCAGCATTTT. Protein product: CASSPTTSGGVAGQPQHF.

This clonotype was recorded at least ten times. This sequence joins TRBV30 and TRBJ1-4; the match to TRBD1 covers 11 bases. V dropped 1 base and J dropped 7; count of bases not matched to a gene: 2. This CDR3 has 14 residues. CDR1 is GTSNPN, CDR2 SVGIG, per germline (reference sequence). The CDR3 sequence: CAWSGTGGFEKLFF. CDR3 DNA: TGTGCCTGGAGTGGGACAGGGGGCTTTGAAAAACTGTTTTTT.

This clonotype was recorded many times. This chain joins TRBV4-3 and TRBJ1-3; the D is unclear. Trimming pared 0 bases from V and 1 base from J, leaving 1 base between. CDR3 length: 13 amino acids. Germline V gene sequence: CDR1 LGHNA, CDR2 YSLEER. CDR3 sequence (DNA): TGCGCCAGCAGCCAAGATTCTGGAAACACCATATATTTT. It translates to CASSQDSGNTIYF.

This clonotype occurred many times. The chain joins TRBV20-1 to TRBJ2-2, with 9 bases aligning to TRBD2. The CDR3 loop spans 14 amino acids. CDR1 and CDR2 from the germline V gene are DFQATT and SNEGSKA (reference sequence). V gave up 4 bases and J gave up 6 bases; unmatched junction bases: 6. This CDR3 reads CSAKSSGRSGELFF. DNA for the CDR3: TGCAGTGCTAAGAGTAGCGGGAGATCCGGGGAGCTGTTTTTT.

This clonotype showed up many times. The genes are TRBV6-5 and TRBJ2-7; no reliable D call. This CDR3 contains 11 residues. Germline assignment: CDR1 MNHEY and CDR2 SVGAGI. V was trimmed by 3 bases and J by 10 bases, leaving 10 bases between them. The CDR3: CASSYGQLQYF. Here the CDR3 DNA reads TGTGCCAGCAGTTATGGCCAACTTCAGTACTTC.

The rearrangement links TRBV11-2 to TRBJ2-7, with TRBD2 as a possible D gene (8 bases). Per the germline V gene, CDR1 is SGHAT and CDR2 is FQNNGV. The CDR3 loop spans 15 amino acids. Trimming took 5 bases from V and 6 from J, leaving 20 bases between them. CDR3 region: CASSQYDRAGGEQYF. The CDR3, as DNA: TGTGCCAGCAGCCAATACGACAGGGCGGGGGGCGAGCAGTACTTC.

This clonotype was seen repeatedly, ten times or more. This chain uses TRBV11-2 with TRBJ2-1; 13 nucleotides match TRBD2. The V and J ends lost 4 bases and 6 bases, in that order; junction bases with no gene match: 3. The CDR3 runs to 15 residues. Germline CDR1 reads SGHAT; CDR2 reads FQNNGV. CDR3 sequence (DNA): TGTGCCAGCAGCTCCGGGACTAGCGGGGTCAATGAGCAGTTCTTC. Its protein is CASSSGTSGVNEQFF.

This clonotype is medium-sized (0.01 to 0.1%) in the sample. The chain joins TRBV20-1 to TRBJ1-5; D remains unclear. The V gene lost 1 base and the J gene lost 5 bases, with 12 bases spanning the gap. Germline V CDR1 and CDR2: DFQATT, SNEGSKA (reference sequence). CDR3 length: 14 residues. The CDR3 loop reads CSARGGQEHQPQHF. The CDR3 DNA sequence: TGCAGTGCTAGAGGAGGGCAGGAACATCAGCCCCAGCATTTT.

The table lists this clonotype with many counts. This chain uses TRBV18 with TRBJ1-5; no clear D. V lost 1 base to trimming and J lost 3 bases, with 4 bases between them. Germline V gene lookup returns CDR1 KGHSH and CDR2 LQKENI. The CDR3 extends over 13 amino acids. CDR3 sequence (DNA): TGTGCCAGCTCACCACACCCCAATCAGCCCCAGCATTTT. Translating it yields CASSPHPNQPQHF.

This clonotype came up a few times. This chain uses TRBV19 with TRBJ2-1; D is possibly TRBD1 (6 bases). Trimming took off 4 bases at V and 2 bases at J, with 15 bases between the two ends. This CDR3 has 16 amino acids. Per germline, CDR1 LNHDA and CDR2 SQIVND (reference sequence). CDR3 DNA sequence: TGTGCCAGTAGTAAACAGGGTAAAGCGCCCTACAATGAGCAGTTCTTC. It is translated as CASSKQGKAPYNEQFF. Using reference TRBV19 and TRBJ2-1 for the parts outside the CDR3, the full variable domain is DGGITQSPKYLFRKEGQNVTLSCEQNLNHDAMYWYRQDPGQGLRLIYYSQIVNDFQKGDIAEGYSVSREKKESFPLTVTSAQKNPTAFYLCASSKQGKAPYNEQFFGPGTRLTVL.

This clonotype was seen many times. This chain joins TRBV12-3 or TRBV12-4 and TRBJ1-1; D gene unclear. The CDR3 extends over 15 amino acids. The ends were cut back, 3 bases at V and 6 bases at J, with 17 bases in the middle. The CDR3 DNA reads as TGTGCCAGCAGTTTCCCGGCAGGCGCGGGGTCTGAAGCTTTCTTT. Amino acids: CASSFPAGAGSEAFF.

Many counts were recorded for this clonotype. The gene calls are TRBV5-4 and TRBJ2-1, with 12 bases fitting TRBD2. V shed 2 bases, J shed 5 bases, and the junction held 8 bases outside the gene matches. In germline, CDR1 is SGHNT, CDR2 YYREEE (reference sequence). CDR3 length: 17 residues. The CDR3 bases are TGTGCCAGCAGCTTAGCTAGCGGGAGGGCTCCGGACAATGAGCAGTTCTTC. It is translated as CASSLASGRAPDNEQFF.

Note on this clonotype: This clone may be a read error of a much larger clone one base away. This chain joins TRBV6-5 and TRBJ2-3; possible D gene TRBD2, 6 bases. Looked up from germline, CDR1 is MNHEY and CDR2 is SVGAGI. The V and J ends lost 4 bases and 1 base respectively, with 12 bases between them. This CDR3 is built from 15 residues. CDR3 residues: CASSWEASRTDTQYF. CDR3 bases: TGTGCCAGCAGTTGGGAGGCGTCACGCACAGATACGCAGTATTTT.

V is TRBV24-1 and J is TRBJ2-1; 8 nucleotides match TRBD2. The V gene's germline CDR1 is KGHDR and CDR2 SFDVKD. V lost 2 bases to trimming and J lost 5 bases; unmatched junction nucleotides: 7. This CDR3 is built from 16 residues. The CDR3, as DNA: TGTGCCACCAGTGATTCCGGGGGGGGGAATGACAATGAGCAGTTCTTC. Its translation is CATSDSGGGNDNEQFF.

This clonotype showed up just a few times. The chain uses TRBV19 and TRBJ1-2, with D possibly TRBD1 on 5 matching bases. The V gene's germline CDR1 is LNHDA and CDR2 SQIVND (reference sequence). The V and J ends lost 6 bases and 7 bases respectively, with 12 bases between them. This CDR3 has 12 amino acids. This CDR3 is CASRGLRSGYTF. The CDR3 bases are TGTGCCAGTAGGGGACTCCGGAGTGGCTACACCTTC.

This clonotype is medium-sized (0.01 to 0.1%) in the sample. The CDR3 DNA reads as TGTGCCATCAGGGCCGGACAGCCCACAGATACGCAGTATTTT. Translation: CAIRAGQPTDTQYF. The V and J genes are TRBV10-3 and TRBJ2-3; D may be TRBD1 (6 bases). The V end was cut by 6 bases, the J end by 2 bases, with 12 bases between. This CDR3 has 14 residues. Germline assignment: CDR1 ENHRY and CDR2 SYGVKD.

This clonotype was seen at least ten times. The chain recombines TRBV6-5 with TRBJ1-6, with D perhaps matching TRBD1 (5 bases). CDR3 size: 16 residues. Germline loops: CDR1 MNHEY, CDR2 SVGAGI. V was shortened by 3 bases and J by 7 bases, with 16 bases between the two germline ends. CDR3 loop: CASSYVWGPGNSPLHF. CDR3 in DNA: TGTGCCAGCAGTTATGTATGGGGACCAGGAAATTCACCCCTCCACTTT.

The rearrangement links TRBV7-2 to TRBJ2-1, with D maybe TRBD2 (6 bases). The germline V and J ends were trimmed by 3 bases and 0 bases, with 12 bases remaining between them. Germline loops: CDR1 SGHTA, CDR2 FQGNSA. The CDR3 consists of 16 residues. The CDR3 region is CASSFYSGPSYNEQFF. DNA of the CDR3: TGTGCCAGCAGCTTTTATAGCGGACCCTCCTACAATGAGCAGTTCTTC. Looking up the rest from reference TRBV7-2 and TRBJ2-1 gives the full variable domain: GAGVSQSPSNKVTEKGKDVELRCDPISGHTALYWYRQSLGQGLEFLIYFQGNSAPDKSGLPSDRFSAERTGGSVSTLTIQRTQQEDSAVYLCASSFYSGPSYNEQFFGPGTRLTVL.

This clonotype was observed at least ten times. The chain carries TRBV20-1 and TRBJ2-5; a weak D match, TRBD2 (5 bases). The germline V gene has CDR1 DFQATT and CDR2 SNEGSKA (reference sequence). Trimming pared 6 bases from V and 4 bases from J, leaving 21 bases between. The CDR3 contains 15 residues. The CDR3 DNA sequence: TGCAGTGCCCACCGGGGATGGGGATCTGTAGAGACCCAGTACTTC. Translated, it gives CSAHRGWGSVETQYF.

The V and J genes are TRBV12-3 or TRBV12-4 and TRBJ2-7; TRBD1 agrees at 9 bases. The CDR3 runs to 12 residues. After removal of 8 bases from V and 6 bases from J, the junction contained 5 bases not matched to a gene. The CDR3 nucleotides read TGTGCCAGCGGGACAGGGTTTTCCGAGCAGTACTTC. The encoded protein is CASGTGFSEQYF.

This clonotype was detected ten times or more. The rearrangement links TRBV28 to TRBJ2-1, with 13 bases identical to TRBD2. Germline values: CDR1 MDHEN, CDR2 SYDVKM. J gave up 10 bases and V 6 bases, and 9 bases lay outside the gene matches. The CDR3 runs 15 residues. The CDR3 DNA follows: TGTGCCAGCAGCCGAACTAGCGGGGGGGCCCGAGAGCAGTTCTTC. As protein: CASSRTSGGAREQFF.

This clonotype is medium-sized by share. The rearrangement uses TRBV7-9 and TRBJ2-3, with 11 bases identical to TRBD2. Germline V gene data show CDR1 as SEHNR and CDR2 as FQNEAQ (reference sequence). This CDR3 comprises 16 residues. Germline trimming cut 5 bases from V and 1 base from J; bases unmatched to any gene: 5. The CDR3 DNA sequence: TGTGCCAGCAGCCCGACGACTAGCGGGGGCACAGATACGCAGTATTTT. This codes for CASSPTTSGGTDTQYF.

This clonotype was seen repeatedly, ten times or more. The chain is built from TRBV14 and TRBJ2-2, with D perhaps TRBD1 or TRBD2 (5 bases each). This CDR3 contains 16 residues. Trimming took 6 bases from V and 3 from J, leaving 17 bases between them. Germline V CDR1 and CDR2: SGHDN, FVKESK. In nucleotides, the CDR3 is TGTGCCAGCAGTCCCCGGGGCCCGGACCACACCGGGGAGCTGTTTTTT. Translating it yields CASSPRGPDHTGELFF.

This clonotype was counted ten times or more. The junction shows a germline mismatch at one end, possibly a read error. The chain links TRBV7-9 to TRBJ2-7, with 7 bases matching TRBD1. CDR3 length: 17 residues. Germline V gene lookup returns CDR1 SEHNR and CDR2 FQNEAQ (reference sequence). The CDR3 nucleotides are TGTACCAGCAGCATAGGAAGTGGACAGGAAGACTCCTACGAGCAGTACTTC. It encodes CTSSIGSGQEDSYEQYF.